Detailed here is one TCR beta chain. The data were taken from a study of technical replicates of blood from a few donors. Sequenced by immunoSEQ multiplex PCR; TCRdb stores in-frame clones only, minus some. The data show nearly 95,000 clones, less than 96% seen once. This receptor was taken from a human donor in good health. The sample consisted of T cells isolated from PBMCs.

The DNA for the CDR3 is TGTGCCAGCAGCCCGGGACTAGCGGGATACAATGAGCAGTTCTTC. Translated: CASSPGLAGYNEQFF. This rearrangement joins TRBV2 to TRBJ2-1; 13 bases are a match to TRBD2. Germline V gene data show CDR1 as SNHLY and CDR2 as FYNNEI. The CDR3 contains 15 residues. V was clipped by 6 bases and J by 4 bases; unmatched bases: 3.